This TCR beta chain was documented in a study of T-cell memory formation after mild COVID-19. Overall study results and limits: Most CD4+ clones that shrank were in CM and EM, while CD8+ ones turned up in EMRA.

TCRdb redid the calling of the 5' RACE reads with MiXCR, one entry per CDR3 protein. Among around 300,000 distinct CDR3 sequences listed, 10% to 15% were seen once. There are many counts of this clonotype. Its specificity is not known. The V end was cut by 4 bases, the J end by 0 bases, with 7 bases between. In germline, CDR1 is MNHNY, CDR2 SVGAGI (reference sequence). The CDR3 loop spans 14 amino acids. The specimen sequenced was PBMCs or a T cell subset sorted from them (not recorded which). The chain combines TRBV6-6 with TRBJ1-5, with TRBD1 as a possible D gene (5 bases). The TCR originated in a man aged 18 to 30 who had mild COVID-19 (a few samples of this study predate the infection). Cell type and time point are not known. The CDR3 loop reads CASSLQDSNQPQHF. CDR3 in DNA: TGTGCCAGCAGTTTACAGGATAGCAATCAGCCCCAGCATTTT.